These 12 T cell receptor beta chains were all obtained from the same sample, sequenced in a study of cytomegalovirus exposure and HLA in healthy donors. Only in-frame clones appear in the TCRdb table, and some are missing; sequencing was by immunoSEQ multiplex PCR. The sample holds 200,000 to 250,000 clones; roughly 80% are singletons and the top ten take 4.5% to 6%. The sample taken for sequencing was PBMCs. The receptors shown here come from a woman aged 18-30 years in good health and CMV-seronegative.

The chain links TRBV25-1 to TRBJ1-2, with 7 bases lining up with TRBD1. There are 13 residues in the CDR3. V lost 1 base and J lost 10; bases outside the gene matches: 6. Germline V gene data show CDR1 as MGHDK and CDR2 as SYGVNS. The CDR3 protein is CASSESGTDYYTF. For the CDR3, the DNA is TGTGCCAGCAGTGAATCCGGGACAGACTACTACACCTTC.

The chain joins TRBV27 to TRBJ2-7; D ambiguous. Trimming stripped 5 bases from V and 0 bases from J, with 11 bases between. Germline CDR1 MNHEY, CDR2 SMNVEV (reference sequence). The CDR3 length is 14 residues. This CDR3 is CASSPGPISYEQYF. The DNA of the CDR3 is TGTGCCAGCAGTCCCGGACCTATCTCCTACGAGCAGTACTTC.

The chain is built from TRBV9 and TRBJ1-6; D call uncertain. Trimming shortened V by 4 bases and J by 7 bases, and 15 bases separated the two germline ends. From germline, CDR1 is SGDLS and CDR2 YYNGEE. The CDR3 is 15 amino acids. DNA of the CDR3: TGTGCCAGCAGCCCGACGACGGCACCGAATTCACCCCTCCACTTT. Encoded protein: CASSPTTAPNSPLHF.

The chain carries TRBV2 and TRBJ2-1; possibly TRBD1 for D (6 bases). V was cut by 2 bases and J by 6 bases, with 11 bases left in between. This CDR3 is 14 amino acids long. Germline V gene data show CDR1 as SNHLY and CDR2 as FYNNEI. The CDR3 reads CASSENRAPNEQFF. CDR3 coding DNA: TGTGCCAGCAGTGAAAACAGGGCACCCAATGAGCAGTTCTTC. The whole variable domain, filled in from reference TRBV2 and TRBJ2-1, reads EPEVTQTPSHQVTQMGQEVILRCVPISNHLYFYWYRQILGQKVEFLVSFYNNEISEKSEIFDDQFSVERPDGSNFTLKIRSTKLEDSAMYFCASSENRAPNEQFFGPGTRLTVL.

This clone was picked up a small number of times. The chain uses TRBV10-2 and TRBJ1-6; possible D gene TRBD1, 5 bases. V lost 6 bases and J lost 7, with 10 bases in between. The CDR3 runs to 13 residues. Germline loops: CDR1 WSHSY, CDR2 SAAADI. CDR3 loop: CASRGDGNSPLHF. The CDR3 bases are TGCGCCAGCAGAGGGGACGGGAATTCACCCCTCCACTTT.

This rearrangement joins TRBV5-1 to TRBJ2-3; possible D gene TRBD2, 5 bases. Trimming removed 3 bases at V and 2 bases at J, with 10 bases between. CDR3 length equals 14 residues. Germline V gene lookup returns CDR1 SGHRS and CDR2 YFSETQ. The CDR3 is CASSSERNTDTQYF. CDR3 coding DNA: TGCGCCAGCAGCTCCGAGCGGAACACAGATACGCAGTATTTT. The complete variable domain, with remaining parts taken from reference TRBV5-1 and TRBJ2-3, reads KAGVTQTPRYLIKTRGQQVTLSCSPISGHRSVSWYQQTPGQGLQFLFEYFSETQRNKGNFPGRFSGRQFSNSRSEMNVSTLELGDSALYLCASSSERNTDTQYFGPGTRLTVL.

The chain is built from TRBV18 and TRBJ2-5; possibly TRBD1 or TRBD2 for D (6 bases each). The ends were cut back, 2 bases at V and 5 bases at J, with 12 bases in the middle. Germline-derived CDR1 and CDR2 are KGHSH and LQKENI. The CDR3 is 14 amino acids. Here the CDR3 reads CASSPAGGGETQYF. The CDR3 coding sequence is TGTGCCAGCTCACCAGCAGGAGGGGGGGAGACCCAGTACTTC. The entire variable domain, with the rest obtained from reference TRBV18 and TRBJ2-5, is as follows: NAGVMQNPRHLVRRRGQEARLRCSPMKGHSHVYWYRQLPEEGLKFMVYLQKENIIDESGMPKERFSAEFPKEGPSILRIQQVVRGDSAAYFCASSPAGGGETQYFGPGTRLLVL.

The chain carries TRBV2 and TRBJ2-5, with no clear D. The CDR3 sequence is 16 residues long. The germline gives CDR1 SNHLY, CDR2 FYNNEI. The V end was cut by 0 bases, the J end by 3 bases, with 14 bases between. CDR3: CASSEAWVGPKETQYF. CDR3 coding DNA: TGTGCCAGCAGTGAAGCCTGGGTGGGCCCTAAAGAGACCCAGTACTTC.

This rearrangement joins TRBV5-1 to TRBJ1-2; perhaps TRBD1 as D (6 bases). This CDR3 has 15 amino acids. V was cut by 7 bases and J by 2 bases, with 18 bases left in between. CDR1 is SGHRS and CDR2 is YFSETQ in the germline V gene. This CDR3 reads CASGYPGHPNYGYTF. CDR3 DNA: TGCGCCAGCGGATACCCGGGACATCCGAACTATGGCTACACCTTC.

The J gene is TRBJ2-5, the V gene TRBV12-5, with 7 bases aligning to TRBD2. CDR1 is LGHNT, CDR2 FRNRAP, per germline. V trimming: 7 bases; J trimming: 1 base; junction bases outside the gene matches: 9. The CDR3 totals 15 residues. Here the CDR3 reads CASVPGLVIQETQYF. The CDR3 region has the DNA TGTGCTAGTGTCCCAGGACTAGTGATCCAAGAGACCCAGTACTTC.

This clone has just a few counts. CDR3 residues: CASSLSPQGVGYTF. In nucleotides, the CDR3 is TGTGCCAGCAGTTTATCGCCACAGGGGGTCGGCTACACCTTC. The chain uses TRBV27 and TRBJ1-2, with 8 nucleotides matching TRBD1. Trimming took 0 bases from V and 8 from J; bases not matched to a gene: 5. The CDR3 has 14 amino acids. Germline CDR1 reads MNHEY; CDR2 reads SMNVEV (reference sequence).

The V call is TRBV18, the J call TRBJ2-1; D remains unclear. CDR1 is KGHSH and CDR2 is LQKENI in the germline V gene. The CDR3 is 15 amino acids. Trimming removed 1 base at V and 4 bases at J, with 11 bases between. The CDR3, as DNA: TGTGCCAGCTCACCACGCCGCCAGAAGTACAATGAGCAGTTCTTC. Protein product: CASSPRRQKYNEQFF.